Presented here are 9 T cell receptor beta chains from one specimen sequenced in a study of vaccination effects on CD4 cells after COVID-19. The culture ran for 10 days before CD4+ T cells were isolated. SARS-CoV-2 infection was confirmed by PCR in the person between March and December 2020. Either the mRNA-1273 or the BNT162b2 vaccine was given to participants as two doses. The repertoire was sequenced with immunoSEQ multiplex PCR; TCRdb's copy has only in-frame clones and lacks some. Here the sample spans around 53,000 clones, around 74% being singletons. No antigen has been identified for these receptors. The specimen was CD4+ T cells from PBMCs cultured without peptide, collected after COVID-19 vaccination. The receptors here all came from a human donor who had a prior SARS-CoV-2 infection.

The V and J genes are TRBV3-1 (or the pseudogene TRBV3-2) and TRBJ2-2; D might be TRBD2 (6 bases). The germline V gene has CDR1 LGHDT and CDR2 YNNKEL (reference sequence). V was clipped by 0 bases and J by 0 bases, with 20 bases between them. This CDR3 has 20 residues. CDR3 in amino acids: CASSQEFGGRGLSNTGELFF. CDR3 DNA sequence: TGTGCCAGCAGCCAAGAGTTTGGGGGTAGGGGACTGTCGAACACCGGGGAGCTGTTTTTT.

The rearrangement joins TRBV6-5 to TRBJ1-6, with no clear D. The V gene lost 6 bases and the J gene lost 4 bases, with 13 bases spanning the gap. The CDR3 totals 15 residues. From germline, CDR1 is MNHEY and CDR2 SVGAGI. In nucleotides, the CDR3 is TGTGCCAGCAGCCTGGAAGCCCCGTATAATTCACCCCTCCACTTT. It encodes CASSLEAPYNSPLHF.

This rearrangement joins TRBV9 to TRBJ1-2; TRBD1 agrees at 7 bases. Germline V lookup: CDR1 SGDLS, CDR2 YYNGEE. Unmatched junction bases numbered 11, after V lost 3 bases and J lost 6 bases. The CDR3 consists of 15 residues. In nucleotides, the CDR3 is TGTGCCAGCAGCGGACAGGGAAGGTTTACTCATGGCTACACCTTC. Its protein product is CASSGQGRFTHGYTF.

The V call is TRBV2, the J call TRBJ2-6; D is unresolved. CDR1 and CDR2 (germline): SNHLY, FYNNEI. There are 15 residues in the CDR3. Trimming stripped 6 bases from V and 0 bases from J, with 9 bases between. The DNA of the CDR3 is TGTGCCAGCAGAAGATACAGCTCTGGGGCCAACGTCCTGACTTTC. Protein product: CASRRYSSGANVLTF.

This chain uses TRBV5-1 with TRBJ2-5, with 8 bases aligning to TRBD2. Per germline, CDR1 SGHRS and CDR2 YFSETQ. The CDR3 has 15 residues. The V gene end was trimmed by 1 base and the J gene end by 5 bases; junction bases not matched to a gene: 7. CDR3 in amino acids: CASSLSRGGGETQYF. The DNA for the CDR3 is TGCGCCAGCAGCTTGTCCCGGGGGGGCGGTGAGACCCAGTACTTC.

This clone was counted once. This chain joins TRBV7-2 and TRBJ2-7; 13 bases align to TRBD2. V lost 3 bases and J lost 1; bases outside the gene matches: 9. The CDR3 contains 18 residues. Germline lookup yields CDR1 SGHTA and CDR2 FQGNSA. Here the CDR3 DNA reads TGTGCCAGCAGCTTGGCCGCCGGGACTAGCGGGGCATCCTACGAGCAGTACTTC. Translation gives CASSLAAGTSGASYEQYF.

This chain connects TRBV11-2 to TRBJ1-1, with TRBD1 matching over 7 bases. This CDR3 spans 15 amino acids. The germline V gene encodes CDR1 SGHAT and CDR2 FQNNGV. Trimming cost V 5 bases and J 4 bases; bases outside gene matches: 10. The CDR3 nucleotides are TGTGCCAGCAGCCTAAACAGGGGTGGGAGCACTGAAGCTTTCTTT. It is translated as CASSLNRGGSTEAFF.

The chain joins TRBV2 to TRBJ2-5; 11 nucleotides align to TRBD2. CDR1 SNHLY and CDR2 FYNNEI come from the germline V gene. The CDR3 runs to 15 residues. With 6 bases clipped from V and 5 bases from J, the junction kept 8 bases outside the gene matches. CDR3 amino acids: CASSPHSGRDETQYF. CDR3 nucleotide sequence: TGTGCCAGCAGCCCCCATAGCGGGAGGGACGAGACCCAGTACTTC.

The CDR3 DNA sequence: TGTGCCAGCAGCTACAGGGTCGGCTATGGCTACACCTTC. Translating gives CASSYRVGYGYTF. The V gene is TRBV7-2, the J gene TRBJ1-2, with TRBD1 as a possible D gene (6 bases). CDR1 is SGHTA and CDR2 is FQGNSA in the germline V gene. The CDR3 is 13 amino acids. V lost 4 bases, J lost 4 bases, and 10 bases lay in between.